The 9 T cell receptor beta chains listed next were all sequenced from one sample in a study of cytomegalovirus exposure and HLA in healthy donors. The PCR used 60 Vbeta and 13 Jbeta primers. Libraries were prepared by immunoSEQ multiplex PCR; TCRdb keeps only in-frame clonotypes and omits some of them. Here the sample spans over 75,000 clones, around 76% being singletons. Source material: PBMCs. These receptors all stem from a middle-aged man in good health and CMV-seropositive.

As DNA, the CDR3 is TGTGCCAGCATCGTCGGGGTTAGAACAGATACGCAGTATTTT. Protein sequence: CASIVGVRTDTQYF. The chain is built from TRBV2 and TRBJ2-3; TRBD2 might be the D (5 bases). Trimming took off 7 bases at V and 3 bases at J, with 14 bases between the two ends. Per germline, CDR1 SNHLY and CDR2 FYNNEI. This CDR3 region has 14 residues.

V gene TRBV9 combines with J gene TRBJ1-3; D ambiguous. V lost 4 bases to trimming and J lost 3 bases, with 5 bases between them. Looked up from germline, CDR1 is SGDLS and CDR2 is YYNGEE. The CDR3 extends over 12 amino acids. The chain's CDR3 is CASSTYGNTIYF. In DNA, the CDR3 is TGTGCCAGCAGCACTTATGGAAACACCATATATTTT.

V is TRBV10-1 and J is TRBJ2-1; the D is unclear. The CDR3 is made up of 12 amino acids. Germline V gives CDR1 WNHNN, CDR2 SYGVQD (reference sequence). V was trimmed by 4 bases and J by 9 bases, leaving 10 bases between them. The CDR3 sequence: CASSAATGEQFF. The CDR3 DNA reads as TGCGCCAGCAGTGCCGCGACGGGTGAGCAGTTCTTC.

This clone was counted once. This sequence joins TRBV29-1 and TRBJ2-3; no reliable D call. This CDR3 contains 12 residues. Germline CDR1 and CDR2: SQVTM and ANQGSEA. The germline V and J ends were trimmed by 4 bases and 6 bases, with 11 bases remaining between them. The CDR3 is CSVGGVADTQYF. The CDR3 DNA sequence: TGCAGCGTTGGAGGCGTGGCGGATACGCAGTATTTT.

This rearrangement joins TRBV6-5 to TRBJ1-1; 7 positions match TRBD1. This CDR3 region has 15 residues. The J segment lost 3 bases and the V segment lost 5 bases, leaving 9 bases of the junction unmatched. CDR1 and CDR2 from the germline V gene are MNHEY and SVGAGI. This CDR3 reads CASSPRQGGHTEAFF. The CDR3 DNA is TGTGCCAGCAGTCCAAGACAGGGTGGGCACACTGAAGCTTTCTTT.

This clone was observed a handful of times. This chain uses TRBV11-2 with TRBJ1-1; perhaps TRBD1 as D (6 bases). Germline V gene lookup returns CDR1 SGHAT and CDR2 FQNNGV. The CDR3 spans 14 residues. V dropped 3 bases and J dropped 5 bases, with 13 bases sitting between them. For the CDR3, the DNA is TGTGCCAGCAGCTTGGTAGGGGGTATAACTGAAGCTTTCTTT. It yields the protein CASSLVGGITEAFF. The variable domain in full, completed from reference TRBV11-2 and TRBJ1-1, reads EAGVAQSPRYKIIEKRQSVAFWCNPISGHATLYWYQQILGQGPKLLIQFQNNGVVDDSQLPKDRFSAERLKGVDSTLKIQPAKLEDSAVYLCASSLVGGITEAFFGQGTRLTVV.

The CDR3 nucleotides are TGTGCCAGCAGCTTAGGACTAGCGGGATGGATTTACAATGAGCAGTTCTTC. It is translated as CASSLGLAGWIYNEQFF. This chain links TRBV7-2 with TRBJ2-1, with 11 bases fitting TRBD2. V lost 1 base to trimming and J lost 4 bases; unmatched junction nucleotides: 6. The CDR3 has 17 residues. Germline V lookup: CDR1 SGHTA, CDR2 FQGNSA.

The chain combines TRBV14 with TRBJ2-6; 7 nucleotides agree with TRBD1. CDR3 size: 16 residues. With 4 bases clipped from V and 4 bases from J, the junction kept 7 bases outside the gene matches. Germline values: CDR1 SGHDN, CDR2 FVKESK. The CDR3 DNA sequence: TGTGCCAGCAGCCTTGGACAGGTTACAGGGGCCAACGTCCTGACTTTC. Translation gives CASSLGQVTGANVLTF. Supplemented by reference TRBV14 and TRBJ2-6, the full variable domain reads EAGVTQFPSHSVIEKGQTVTLRCDPISGHDNLYWYRRVMGKEIKFLLHFVKESKQDESGMPNNRFLAERTGGTYSTLKVQPAELEDSGVYFCASSLGQVTGANVLTFGAGSRLTVL.

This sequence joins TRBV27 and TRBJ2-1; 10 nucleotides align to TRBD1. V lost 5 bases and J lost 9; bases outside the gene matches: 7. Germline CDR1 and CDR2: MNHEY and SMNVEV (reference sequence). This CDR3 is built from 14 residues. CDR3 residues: CASSLYRDRGEQFF. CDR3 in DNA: TGTGCCAGCAGTCTCTACCGGGACAGGGGTGAGCAGTTCTTC.